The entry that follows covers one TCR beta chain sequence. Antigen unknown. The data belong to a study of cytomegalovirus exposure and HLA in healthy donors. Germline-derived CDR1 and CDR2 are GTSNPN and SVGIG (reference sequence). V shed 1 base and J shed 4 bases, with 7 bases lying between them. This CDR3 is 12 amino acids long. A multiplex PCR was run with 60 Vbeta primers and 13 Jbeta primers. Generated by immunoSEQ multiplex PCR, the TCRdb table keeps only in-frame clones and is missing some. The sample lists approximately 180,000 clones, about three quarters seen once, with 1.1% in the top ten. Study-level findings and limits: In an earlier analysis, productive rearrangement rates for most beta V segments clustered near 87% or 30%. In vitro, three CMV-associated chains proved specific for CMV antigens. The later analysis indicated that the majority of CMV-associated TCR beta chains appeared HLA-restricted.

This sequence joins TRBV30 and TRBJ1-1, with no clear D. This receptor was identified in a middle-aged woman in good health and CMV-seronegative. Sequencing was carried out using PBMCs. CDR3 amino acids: CAWSDTGTEAFF. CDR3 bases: TGTGCCTGGAGTGATACGGGCACTGAAGCTTTCTTT. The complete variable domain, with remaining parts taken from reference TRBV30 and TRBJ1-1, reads SQTIHQWPATLVQPVGSPLSLECTVEGTSNPNLYWYRQAAGRGLQLLFYSVGIGQISSEVPQNLSASRPQDRQFILSSKKLLLSDSGFYLCAWSDTGTEAFFGQGTRLTVV.